This TCR beta chain was captured by sequencing in a study of T cells in narcolepsy. Generated by immunoSEQ multiplex PCR, the TCRdb table keeps only in-frame clones and is missing some. The sample includes tens of thousands of clones, roughly 90% of them seen just once. The CDR3 runs 13 residues. Deletions cut 5 bases from V and 4 bases from J, with 13 bases between. The germline gives CDR1 SQVTM, CDR2 ANQGSEA. The sample taken for sequencing was CD45RA- memory CD4+ T cells from PBMCs. The rearrangement uses TRBV29-1 and TRBJ2-3; TRBD1 is a possible D gene (6 bases). The source of this sequence is a human donor with narcolepsy. Here the CDR3 reads CSVTITGPDTQYF. The CDR3 DNA reads as TGCAGCGTTACTATAACAGGGCCAGATACGCAGTATTTT.